These 5 T cell receptor beta chains originate from one sample sequenced in a study of molecular identifiers for immune sequencing clone quantification. TCRdb reprocessed the PCR reads with MiXCR, giving one entry per CDR3 protein. Of nearly 650,000 distinct CDR3 sequences in the sample, over 25% are singletons; the top ten hold about 0.81%. Sequenced input: naive CD8+ T cells from blood, with Jurkat cell RNA spiked in. Subset reported: FACS-sorted CD8+CD4-CCR7+CD45RA+ naive T cells. The receptors were sampled from a human donor in good health. Some libraries in this study had Jurkat cell RNA spiked in.

The V gene is TRBV11-3, the J gene TRBJ2-2; D is unresolved. CDR3 length equals 13 residues. Germline V gene lookup returns CDR1 SGHNT and CDR2 YENEEA. The ends were cut back, 5 bases at V and 4 bases at J, with 8 bases in the middle. In DNA, the CDR3 is TGTGCCAGCAGCATCCCCAGCACCGGGGAGCTGTTTTTT. It is translated as CASSIPSTGELFF.

As to this clonotype: At one end the junction does not follow the germline gene, possibly because of a read error. The CDR3 here is CATSAGAGASVLTF. The CDR3 DNA is TGTGCCACCAGTGCAGGGGCCGGGGCCAGCGTCCTGACTTTC. The genes are TRBV24-1 and TRBJ2-6; maybe TRBD1 (6 bases). From germline, CDR1 is KGHDR and CDR2 SFDVKD. The CDR3 has 14 amino acids.

The chain couples TRBV2 to TRBJ2-5; D unclear. The CDR3 sequence is 11 residues long. Germline assignment: CDR1 SNHLY and CDR2 FYNNEI. The V end was cut by 7 bases, the J end by 4 bases, with 7 bases between. Written as DNA, the CDR3 is TGTGCCAGCAAATGGCGAGAGACCCAGTACTTC. The encoded protein is CASKWRETQYF.

V gene TRBV21-1 combines with J gene TRBJ1-1; the table assigns TRBD1, which was not confirmed against the DNA. TRBV21-1 is a pseudogene segment. This CDR3 is 17 amino acids long. CDR3 sequence (DNA): TGTGCCAGCAGCAAAGGGGGGACAGATGAGACGAACACTGAAGCTTTCTTT. It is translated as CASSKGGTDETNTEAFF.

At least ten counts were recorded for this clonotype. The chain has TRBV28 and TRBJ1-6, with 9 nucleotides matching TRBD1. The CDR3 loop spans 15 amino acids. Germline V gives CDR1 MDHEN, CDR2 SYDVKM. J gave up 8 bases and V 6 bases, and 8 bases lay outside the gene matches. CDR3 bases: TGTGCCAGCAGCCTGGACAGGGGTTATGATTCACCCCTCCACTTT. Its translation: CASSLDRGYDSPLHF. The full variable domain, rest sourced from reference TRBV28 and TRBJ1-6, is DVKVTQSSRYLVKRTGEKVFLECVQDMDHENMFWYRQDPGLGLRLIYFSYDVKMKEKGDIPEGYSVSREKKERFSLILESASTNQTSMYLCASSLDRGYDSPLHFGNGTRLTVT.